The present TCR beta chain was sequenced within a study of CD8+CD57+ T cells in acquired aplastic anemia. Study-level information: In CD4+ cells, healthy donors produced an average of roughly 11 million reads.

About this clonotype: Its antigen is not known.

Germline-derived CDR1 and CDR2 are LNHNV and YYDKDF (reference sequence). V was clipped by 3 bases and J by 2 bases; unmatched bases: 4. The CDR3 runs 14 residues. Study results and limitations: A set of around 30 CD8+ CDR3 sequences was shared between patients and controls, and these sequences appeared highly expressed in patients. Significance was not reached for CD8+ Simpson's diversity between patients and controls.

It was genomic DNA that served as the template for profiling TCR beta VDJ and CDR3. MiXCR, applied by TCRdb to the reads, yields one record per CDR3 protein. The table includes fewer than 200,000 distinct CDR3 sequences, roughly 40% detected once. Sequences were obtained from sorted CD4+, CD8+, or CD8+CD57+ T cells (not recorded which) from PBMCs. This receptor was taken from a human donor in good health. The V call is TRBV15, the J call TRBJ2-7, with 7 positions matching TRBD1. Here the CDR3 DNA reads TGTGCCACCAGCAGGCAACAGGGGCCCTACGAGCAGTACTTC. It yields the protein CATSRQQGPYEQYF.